The 4 T cell receptor beta chains in this list originate from one sample, sequenced in a study of Ad26.COV2.S vaccination and SARS-CoV-2 variants. Libraries were prepared by immunoSEQ multiplex PCR; TCRdb keeps only in-frame clonotypes and omits some of them. Among about half a million clones listed, around 89% were seen once. Treatment indicated: about 20 received Ad26.COV2.S at low or high dose, single or two shots; 5 received placebo; per-sample allocation not given. Vaccine and placebo recipients were sampled on day 63 after the first injection. The sample here was peripheral blood, taken in a trial of Ad26.COV2.S vaccine versus placebo. These receptors all come from a person aged 18 to 65 who received the Ad26.COV2.S COVID-19 vaccine or a placebo.

The chain joins TRBV5-1 to TRBJ2-3; 13 bases map to TRBD2. V lost 4 bases, J lost 3 bases, and 11 bases stayed unmatched. The germline CDR1 and CDR2 sequences are SGHRS and YFSETQ. The CDR3 has 18 amino acids. CDR3 amino acids: CASSDRTSGREGTDTQYF. CDR3 coding DNA: TGCGCCAGCAGCGACCGGACTAGCGGGAGAGAAGGAACAGATACGCAGTATTTT.

This clone was seen a single time. The chain uses TRBV15 and TRBJ2-3; TRBD2 aligns across 13 bases. Germline loops: CDR1 LNHNV, CDR2 YYDKDF (reference sequence). Losses at the gene ends were 8 bases for V and 1 base for J; bases not matched to a gene: 0. The CDR3 runs 14 residues. The CDR3 here is CATGTSGGTDTQYF. CDR3 DNA sequence: TGTGCCACCGGGACTAGCGGGGGCACAGATACGCAGTATTTT.

This clone has a handful of counts. The sample contains more than one DNA sequence encoding this CDR3. This chain uses TRBV6-5 with TRBJ1-3; D unclear. CDR3 length: 13 residues. Germline V gene sequence: CDR1 MNHEY, CDR2 SVGAGI. V lost 2 bases and J 4 bases, leaving 6 bases between the germline ends. The CDR3 nucleotides read TGTGCCAGCAGTTACCAGTCCGGAAACACCATATATTTT. Translating gives CASSYQSGNTIYF.

This chain joins TRBV19 and TRBJ1-5; 8 nucleotides agree with TRBD1. Unmatched junction bases numbered 13, after V lost 3 bases and J lost 6 bases. Germline CDR1 and CDR2: LNHDA and SQIVND (reference sequence). This CDR3 contains 17 residues. The CDR3 DNA is TGTGCCAGTAGTATCGCTGGACAGGGAGACGGCGGTCAGCCCCAGCATTTT. It is translated as CASSIAGQGDGGQPQHF.